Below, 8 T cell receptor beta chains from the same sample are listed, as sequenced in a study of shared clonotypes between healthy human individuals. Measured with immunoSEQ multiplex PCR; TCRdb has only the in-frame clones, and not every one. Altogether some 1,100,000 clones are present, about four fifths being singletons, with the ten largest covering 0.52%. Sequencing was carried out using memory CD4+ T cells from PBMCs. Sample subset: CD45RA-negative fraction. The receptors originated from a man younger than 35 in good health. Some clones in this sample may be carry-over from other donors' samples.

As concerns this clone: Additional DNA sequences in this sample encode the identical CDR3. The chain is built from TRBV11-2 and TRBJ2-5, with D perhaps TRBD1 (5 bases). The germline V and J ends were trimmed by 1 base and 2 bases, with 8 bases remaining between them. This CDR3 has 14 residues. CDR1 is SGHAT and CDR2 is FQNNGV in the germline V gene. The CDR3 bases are TGTGCCAGCAGCTTAGTCCCAGGGCAAGAGACCCAGTACTTC. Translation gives CASSLVPGQETQYF.

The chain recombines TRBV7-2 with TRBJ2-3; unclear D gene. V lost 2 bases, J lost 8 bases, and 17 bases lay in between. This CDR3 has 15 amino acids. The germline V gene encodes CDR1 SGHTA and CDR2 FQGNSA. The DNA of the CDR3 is TGTGCCAGCAGCTTAACCAGTCCCAATATGGGTACGCAGTATTTT. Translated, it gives CASSLTSPNMGTQYF. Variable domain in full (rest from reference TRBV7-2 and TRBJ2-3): GAGVSQSPSNKVTEKGKDVELRCDPISGHTALYWYRQSLGQGLEFLIYFQGNSAPDKSGLPSDRFSAERTGGSVSTLTIQRTQQEDSAVYLCASSLTSPNMGTQYFGPGTRLTVL.

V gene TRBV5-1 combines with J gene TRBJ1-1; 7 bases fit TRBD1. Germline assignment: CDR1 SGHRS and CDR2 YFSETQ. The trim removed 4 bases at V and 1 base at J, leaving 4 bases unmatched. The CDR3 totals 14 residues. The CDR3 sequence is CASSPDRANTEAFF. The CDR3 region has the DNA TGCGCCAGCAGCCCAGACAGGGCGAACACTGAAGCTTTCTTT. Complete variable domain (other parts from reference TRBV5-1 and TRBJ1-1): KAGVTQTPRYLIKTRGQQVTLSCSPISGHRSVSWYQQTPGQGLQFLFEYFSETQRNKGNFPGRFSGRQFSNSRSEMNVSTLELGDSALYLCASSPDRANTEAFFGQGTRLTVV.

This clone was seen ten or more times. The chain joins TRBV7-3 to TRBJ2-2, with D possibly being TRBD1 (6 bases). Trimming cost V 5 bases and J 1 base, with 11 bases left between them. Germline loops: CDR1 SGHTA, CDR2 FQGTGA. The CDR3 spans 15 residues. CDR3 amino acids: CASSPMGQNTGELFF. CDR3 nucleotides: TGTGCCAGCAGCCCTATGGGACAGAACACCGGGGAGCTGTTTTTT.

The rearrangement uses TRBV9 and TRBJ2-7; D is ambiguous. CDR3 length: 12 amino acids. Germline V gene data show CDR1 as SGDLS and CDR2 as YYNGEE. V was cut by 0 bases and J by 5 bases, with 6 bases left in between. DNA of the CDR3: TGTGCCAGCAGCGTAGATTTCAACGAGCAGTACTTC. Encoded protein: CASSVDFNEQYF.

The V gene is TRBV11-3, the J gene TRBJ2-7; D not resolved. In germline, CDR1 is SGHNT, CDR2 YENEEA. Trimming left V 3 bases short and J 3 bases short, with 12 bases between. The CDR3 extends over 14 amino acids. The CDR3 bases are TGTGCCAGCAGCTTCGATCGACACTACTACGAGCAGTACTTC. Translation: CASSFDRHYYEQYF.

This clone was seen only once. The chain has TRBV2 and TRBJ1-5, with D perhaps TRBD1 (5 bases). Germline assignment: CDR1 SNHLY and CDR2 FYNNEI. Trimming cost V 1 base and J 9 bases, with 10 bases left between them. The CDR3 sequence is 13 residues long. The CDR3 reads CASSEEGPGPQHF. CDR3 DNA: TGTGCCAGCAGTGAAGAGGGGCCAGGGCCCCAGCATTTT.

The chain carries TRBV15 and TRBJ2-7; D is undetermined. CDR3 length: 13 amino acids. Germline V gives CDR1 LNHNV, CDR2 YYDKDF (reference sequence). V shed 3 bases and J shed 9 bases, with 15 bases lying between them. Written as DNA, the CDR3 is TGTGCCACCAGCAGTGGAAAATTGGGCGGGCAGTACTTC. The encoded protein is CATSSGKLGGQYF.